This TCR beta chain was obtained from a study of shared T cell receptors in the human thymus. This table comes from immunoSEQ multiplex PCR, and its TCRdb copy is limited to in-frame clones, with some not included. In the table there are hundreds of thousands of clones, 70% to 90% of which are singletons. The V segment lost 1 base and the J segment 0 bases; nucleotides outside the gene matches: 18. This CDR3 comprises 21 residues. CDR1 and CDR2 (germline): LGHNA, YSLEER. The same data also went into a second study, on human thymus T cells. That source notes: Unrelated individuals reportedly shared highly overlapping thymic TCR repertoires.

The clonotype was recovered from a boy under two years old with a congenital heart defect. The chain employs TRBV4-3 and TRBJ2-7, with TRBD2 matching 10 bases. Sequencing used thymocytes. As DNA, the CDR3 is TGCGCCAGCAGCCAAGGTTTCCTTGGACTAGCGGACCCAAAAATCTCCTACGAGCAGTACTTC. This translates into CASSQGFLGLADPKISYEQYF.